The clone carrying this T cell receptor beta chain has ten or more counts. The sample belongs to a study of identical twins. The germline V and J ends were trimmed by 5 bases and 6 bases, with 14 bases remaining between them. Germline CDR1 and CDR2: ENHRY and SYGVKD. The CDR3 spans 15 residues. TCRdb ran MiXCR on the 5' RACE reads and lists one entry per CDR3 protein. The repertoire consists of hundreds of thousands of distinct CDR3 sequences, with less than 7% occurring once and the leading ten covering 1.5% to 2%. This chain joins TRBV10-3 and TRBJ1-6; unclear D gene. The sequencing input was naive T cells sorted from blood. This sequence was found in a man aged 18-30 years in good health. Written as DNA, the CDR3 is TGTGCCATCAGTCGTGGAGGAGGGATTAATTCACCCCTCCACTTT. Amino acids: CAISRGGGINSPLHF.